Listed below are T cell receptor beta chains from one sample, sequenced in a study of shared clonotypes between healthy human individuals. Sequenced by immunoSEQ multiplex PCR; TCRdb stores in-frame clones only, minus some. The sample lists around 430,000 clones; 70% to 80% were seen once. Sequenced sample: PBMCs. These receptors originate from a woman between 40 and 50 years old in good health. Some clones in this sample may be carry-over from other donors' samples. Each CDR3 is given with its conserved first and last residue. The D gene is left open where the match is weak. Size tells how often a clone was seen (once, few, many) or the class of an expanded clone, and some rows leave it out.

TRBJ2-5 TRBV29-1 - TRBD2 CSVDGLAGGKRETQYF TGCAGCGTTGACGGACTAGCGGGAGGGAAGAGGGAGACCCAGTACTTC
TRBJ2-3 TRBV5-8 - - CAKKGVASRGSTDTQYF TGTGCCAAGAAGGGGGTTGCGTCCCGAGGTAGCACAGATACGCAGTATTTT
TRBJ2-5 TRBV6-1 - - CASSSVGPQETQYF TGTGCCAGCAGTTCTGTGGGGCCCCAAGAGACCCAGTACTTC
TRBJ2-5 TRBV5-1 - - CASSLEWPGSVAQYF TGCGCCAGCAGCTTGGAATGGCCGGGGAGCGTGGCCCAGTACTTC
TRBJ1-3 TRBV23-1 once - CASSQPGPPDSGNTIYF TGCGCCAGCAGTCAACCGGGACCGCCAGACTCTGGAAACACCATATATTTT
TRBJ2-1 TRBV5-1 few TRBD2 CASSLGLAHNEQFF TGCGCCAGCAGCCTGGGACTAGCGCACAATGAGCAGTTCTTC
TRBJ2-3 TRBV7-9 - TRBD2 CASSLNSGNTDTQYF TGTGCCAGCAGCTTAAATAGCGGGAATACAGATACGCAGTATTTT
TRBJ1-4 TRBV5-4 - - CASSSPGHVEKLFF TGTGCCAGCAGCTCACCTGGCCACGTGGAAAAACTGTTTTTT
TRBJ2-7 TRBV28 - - CASSFLQSYEQYF TGTGCCAGCAGTTTCTTGCAGAGCTACGAGCAGTACTTC
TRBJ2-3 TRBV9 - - CASSVGGTSRTDTQYF TGTGCCAGCAGCGTAGGGGGGACTTCCCGCACAGATACGCAGTATTTT
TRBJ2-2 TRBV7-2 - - CASSLAGLNTGELFF TGTGCCAGCAGCTTAGCGGGACTTAACACCGGGGAGCTGTTTTTT
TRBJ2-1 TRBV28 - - CASSFSVPSSYNEQFF TGTGCCAGCAGTTTCTCGGTGCCGAGCTCCTACAATGAGCAGTTCTTC
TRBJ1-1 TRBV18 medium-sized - CASSPQGAEAFF TGTGCCAGCTCACCACAGGGTGCTGAAGCTTTCTTT
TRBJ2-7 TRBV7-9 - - CASSLGRSSYEQYF TGTGCCAGCAGCTTAGGGCGAAGCTCCTACGAGCAGTACTTC
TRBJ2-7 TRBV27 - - CASSSATGTRGEQYF TGTGCCAGCAGCTCTGCTACCGGGACCCGGGGAGAGCAGTACTTC
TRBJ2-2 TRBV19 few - CASSIGYPGELFF TGTGCCAGTAGTATCGGGTACCCCGGGGAGCTGTTTTTT
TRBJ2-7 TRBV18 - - CASSPDDSSYEQYF TGTGCCAGCTCACCAGACGACAGTAGCTACGAGCAGTACTTC
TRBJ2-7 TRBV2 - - CASSDSAAYEQYF TGTGCCAGCAGTGACTCGGCCGCCTACGAGCAGTACTTC
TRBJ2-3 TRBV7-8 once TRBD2 CASARWTSGSTDTQYF TGTGCCAGCGCAAGGTGGACTAGCGGGAGCACAGATACGCAGTATTTT
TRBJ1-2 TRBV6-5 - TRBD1 CASGQESHHGYTF TGTGCCAGCGGACAGGAGAGCCACCATGGCTACACCTTC
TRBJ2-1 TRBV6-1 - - CASSETTSPGNEQFF TGTGCCAGCAGTGAAACAACTAGCCCGGGTAATGAGCAGTTCTTC
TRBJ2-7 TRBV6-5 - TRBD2 CASSALAGASYEQYF TGTGCCAGCAGCGCACTAGCGGGAGCTTCCTACGAGCAGTACTTC
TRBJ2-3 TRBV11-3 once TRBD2 CASSLGGLVSDTQYF TGTGCCAGCAGCTTAGGGGGACTAGTTTCCGATACGCAGTATTTT
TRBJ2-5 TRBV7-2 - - CASSLPAAGGTQYF TGTGCCAGCAGCTTACCAGCGGCCGGTGGGACCCAGTACTTC
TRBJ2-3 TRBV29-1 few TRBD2 CSGETSGRATDTQYF TGCAGCGGAGAGACTAGCGGGAGGGCAACAGATACGCAGTATTTT
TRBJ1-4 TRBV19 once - CASSIWQGTYGDEKLFF TGTGCCAGTAGTATCTGGCAGGGGACCTACGGGGATGAAAAACTGTTTTTT
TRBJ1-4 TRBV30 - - CAQEGDEKLFF TGTGCTCAGGAAGGGGATGAAAAACTGTTTTTT
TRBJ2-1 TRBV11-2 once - CASSLGVAYNEQFF TGTGCCAGCAGCTTAGGTGTCGCCTACAATGAGCAGTTCTTC
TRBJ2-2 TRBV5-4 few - CATARGNTGELFF TGTGCCACCGCAAGAGGGAACACCGGGGAGCTGTTTTTT